This TCR beta chain was identified in a study of tumor and adjacent non-tumor tissue in lung cancer. Study-wide results and limits: Top 100 clones took a larger repertoire share in normal lung.

The template was RNA from unsorted bulk tissue. This non-tumor lung sample came from over 3 cm beyond the tumor edge. TCRbeta libraries were built with three rounds of nested PCR, modified from ARM-PCR. One entry per CDR3 protein, called by TCRdb with MiXCR from the multiplex PCR reads. The table records 60,000 to 65,000 distinct CDR3 sequences, roughly two thirds of them present only once. The CDR3 covers 16 residues. CDR1 and CDR2 (germline): SGHAT, FQDESV (reference sequence). Of note for this clonotype: Antigen unknown. At one end, the junction sequence differs from germline, possibly due to a read error.

Sequencing was carried out using distant non-tumor lung tissue. This sequence originates from a man between 65 and 80 years old with non-small cell lung cancer. This rearrangement joins TRBV11-1 to TRBJ2-7; tentatively, D is TRBD2 (6 bases). Written as DNA, the CDR3 is TGTGCCAACAGCTTAGCGCGACTAGGGGACTCCTGCGACCAGTACTTC. It yields the protein CANSLARLGDSCDQYF.